A single TCR beta chain is shown here with its context. Antigen specificity is unknown. Use of 60 Vbeta and 13 Jbeta primers characterized the PCR. TCRdb keeps only in-frame clones here, not all; method: immunoSEQ multiplex PCR. The data show over 200,000 clones, roughly 82% seen once. Per germline, CDR1 MDHEN and CDR2 SYDVKM. The CDR3 extends over 12 amino acids. Trimming removed 1 base at V and 10 bases at J, with 10 bases between. This sample was taken from a study of cytomegalovirus exposure and HLA in healthy donors. Study results and caveats: Certain sequence variants were highly shared and formed a cluster, and this cluster was likely a sequencing artifact. Reportedly, fewer N-insertions than the 666-donor mean appeared in an Asian-associated ancestry cluster in a later analysis. Most TCR beta V segments were productive about 90% or about 30% of the time in an earlier analysis.

This chain uses TRBV28 with TRBJ1-2; possible D gene TRBD1, 5 bases. This clonotype was obtained from a woman aged 40 to 50 in good health and CMV-seropositive. The sequenced material came from PBMCs. CDR3 loop: CASSLSGEHYTF. The CDR3 nucleotides read TGTGCCAGCAGTTTATCGGGGGAGCACTACACCTTC.